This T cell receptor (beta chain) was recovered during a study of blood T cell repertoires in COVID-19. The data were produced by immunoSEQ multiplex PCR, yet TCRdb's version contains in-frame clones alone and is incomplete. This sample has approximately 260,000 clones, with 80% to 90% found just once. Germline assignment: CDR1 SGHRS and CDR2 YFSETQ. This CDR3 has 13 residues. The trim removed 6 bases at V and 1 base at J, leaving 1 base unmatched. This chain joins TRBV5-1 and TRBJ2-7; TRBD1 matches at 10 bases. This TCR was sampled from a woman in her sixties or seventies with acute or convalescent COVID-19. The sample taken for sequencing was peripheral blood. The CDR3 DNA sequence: TGCGCCAGCAAGGACAGGGGGTCCTACGAGCAGTACTTC. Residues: CASKDRGSYEQYF.